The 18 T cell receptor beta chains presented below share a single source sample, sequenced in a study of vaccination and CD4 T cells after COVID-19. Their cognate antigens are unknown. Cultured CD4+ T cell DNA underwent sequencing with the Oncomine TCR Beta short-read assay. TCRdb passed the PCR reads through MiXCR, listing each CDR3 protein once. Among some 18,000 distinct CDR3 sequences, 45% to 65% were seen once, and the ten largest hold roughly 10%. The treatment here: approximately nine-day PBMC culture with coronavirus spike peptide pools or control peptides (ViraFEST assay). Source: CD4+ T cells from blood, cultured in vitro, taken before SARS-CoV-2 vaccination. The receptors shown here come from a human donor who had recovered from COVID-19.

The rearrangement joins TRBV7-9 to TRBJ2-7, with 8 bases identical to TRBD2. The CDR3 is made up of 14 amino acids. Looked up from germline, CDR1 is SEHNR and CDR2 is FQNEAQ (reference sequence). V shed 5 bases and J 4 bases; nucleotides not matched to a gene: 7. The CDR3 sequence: CASSPGGGRYEQYF. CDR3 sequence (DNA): TGTGCCAGCAGCCCCGGGGGGGGTCGTTACGAGCAGTACTTC.

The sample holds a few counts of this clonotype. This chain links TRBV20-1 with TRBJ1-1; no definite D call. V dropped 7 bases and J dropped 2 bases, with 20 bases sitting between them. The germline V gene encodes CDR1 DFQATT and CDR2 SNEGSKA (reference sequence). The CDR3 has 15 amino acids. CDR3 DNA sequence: TGCAGTGTCACAACCTGGGTCAGTCGAAACACTGAAGCTTTCTTT. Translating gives CSVTTWVSRNTEAFF.

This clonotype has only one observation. The CDR3 DNA is TGTGCCAGCAGCTTGAAGGCAGTGGGGCCCCAGCATTTT. This sequence encodes CASSLKAVGPQHF. V usage is TRBV5-8 and J usage is TRBJ1-5; no definite D call. Germline V CDR1 and CDR2: SGHTS, YDEGEE. The CDR3 covers 13 residues. The V end lost 1 base, the J end lost 9 bases, and 11 bases lay between the germline ends.

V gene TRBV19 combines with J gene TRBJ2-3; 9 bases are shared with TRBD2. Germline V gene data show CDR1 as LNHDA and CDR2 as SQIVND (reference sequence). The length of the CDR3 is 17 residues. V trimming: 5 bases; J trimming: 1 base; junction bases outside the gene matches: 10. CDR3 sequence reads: CASSPDLAGWGTDTQYF. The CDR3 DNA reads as TGTGCCAGTAGTCCCGACCTAGCGGGATGGGGCACAGATACGCAGTATTTT.

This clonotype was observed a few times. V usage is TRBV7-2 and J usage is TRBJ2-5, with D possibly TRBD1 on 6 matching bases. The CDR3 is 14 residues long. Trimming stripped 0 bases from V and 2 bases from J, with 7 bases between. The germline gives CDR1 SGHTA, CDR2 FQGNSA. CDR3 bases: TGTGCCAGCAGCTTAGCGGGACATCAAGAGACCCAGTACTTC. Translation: CASSLAGHQETQYF.

The CDR3 DNA follows: TGCGCCAGCAGTGAGACGACTAGCGGATCAGATACGCAGTATTTT. This codes for CASSETTSGSDTQYF. The genes are TRBV10-2 and TRBJ2-3; 9 nucleotides agree with TRBD2. The CDR3 totals 15 residues. CDR1 and CDR2 from the germline V gene are WSHSY and SAAADI. Trimming removed 2 bases from V and 4 bases from J; junction bases left unmatched: 4.

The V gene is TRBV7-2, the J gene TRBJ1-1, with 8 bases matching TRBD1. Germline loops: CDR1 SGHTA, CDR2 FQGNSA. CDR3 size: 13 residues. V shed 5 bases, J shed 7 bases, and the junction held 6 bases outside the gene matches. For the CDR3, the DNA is TGTGCCAGCAGCCCCCAGGGGGCGGTTGAAGCTTTCTTT. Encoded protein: CASSPQGAVEAFF.

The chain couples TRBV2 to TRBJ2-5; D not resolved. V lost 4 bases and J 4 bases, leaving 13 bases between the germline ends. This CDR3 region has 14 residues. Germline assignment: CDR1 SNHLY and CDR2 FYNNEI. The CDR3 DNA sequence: TGTGCCAGCAGTGTGTCGCAGTCTGGAGAGACCCAGTACTTC. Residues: CASSVSQSGETQYF.

This chain's CDR3 is CASSFRAQETQYF. CDR3 in DNA: TGTGCCAGCAGCTTCCGGGCGCAAGAGACCCAGTACTTC. The rearrangement uses TRBV7-2 and TRBJ2-5; D call uncertain. The CDR3 has 13 amino acids. V was cut by 3 bases and J by 2 bases, with 7 bases left in between. Germline V gene sequence: CDR1 SGHTA, CDR2 FQGNSA.

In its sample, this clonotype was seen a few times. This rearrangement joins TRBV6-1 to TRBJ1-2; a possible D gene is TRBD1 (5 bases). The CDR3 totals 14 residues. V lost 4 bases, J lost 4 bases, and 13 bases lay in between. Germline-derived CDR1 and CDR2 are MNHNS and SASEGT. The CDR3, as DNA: TGTGCCAGCAGTGCCCACCGGGACGGCTATGGCTACACCTTC. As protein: CASSAHRDGYGYTF.

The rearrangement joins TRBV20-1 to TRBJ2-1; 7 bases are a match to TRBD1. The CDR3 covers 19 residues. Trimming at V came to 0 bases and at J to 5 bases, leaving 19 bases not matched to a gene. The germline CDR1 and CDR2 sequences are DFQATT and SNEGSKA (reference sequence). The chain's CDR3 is CSARETLNRGLRGHNEQFF. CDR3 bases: TGCAGTGCTAGAGAAACGTTGAATAGGGGGCTTCGAGGACACAATGAGCAGTTCTTC.

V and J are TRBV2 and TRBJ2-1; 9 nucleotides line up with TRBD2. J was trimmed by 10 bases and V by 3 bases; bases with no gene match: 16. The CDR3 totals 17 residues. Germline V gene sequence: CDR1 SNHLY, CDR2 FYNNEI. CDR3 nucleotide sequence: TGTGCCAGCAGTGATTTCCCGCGGGAGGGCCCAGGGGCCGAGCAGTTCTTC. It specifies CASSDFPREGPGAEQFF. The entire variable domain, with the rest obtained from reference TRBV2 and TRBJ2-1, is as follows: EPEVTQTPSHQVTQMGQEVILRCVPISNHLYFYWYRQILGQKVEFLVSFYNNEISEKSEIFDDQFSVERPDGSNFTLKIRSTKLEDSAMYFCASSDFPREGPGAEQFFGPGTRLTVL.

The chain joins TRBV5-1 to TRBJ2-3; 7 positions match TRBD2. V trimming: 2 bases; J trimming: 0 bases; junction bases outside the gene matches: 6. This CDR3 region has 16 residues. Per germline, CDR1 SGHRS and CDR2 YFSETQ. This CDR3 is CASSLPSGSSTDTQYF. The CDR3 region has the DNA TGCGCCAGCAGCTTACCTAGCGGAAGTAGCACAGATACGCAGTATTTT. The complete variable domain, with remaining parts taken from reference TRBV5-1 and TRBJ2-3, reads KAGVTQTPRYLIKTRGQQVTLSCSPISGHRSVSWYQQTPGQGLQFLFEYFSETQRNKGNFPGRFSGRQFSNSRSEMNVSTLELGDSALYLCASSLPSGSSTDTQYFGPGTRLTVL.

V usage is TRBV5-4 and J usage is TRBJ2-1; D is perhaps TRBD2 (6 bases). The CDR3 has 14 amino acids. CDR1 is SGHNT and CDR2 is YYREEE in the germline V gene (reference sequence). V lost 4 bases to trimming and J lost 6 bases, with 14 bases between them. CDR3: CASSPGSLINEQFF. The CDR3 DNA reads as TGTGCCAGCAGCCCCGGGAGCCTTATCAATGAGCAGTTCTTC.

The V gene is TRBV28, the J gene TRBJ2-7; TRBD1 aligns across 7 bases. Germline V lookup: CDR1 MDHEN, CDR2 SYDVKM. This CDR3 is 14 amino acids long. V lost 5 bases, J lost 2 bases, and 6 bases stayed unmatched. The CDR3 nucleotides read TGTGCCAGCAGTAAACAGGGGAACACCTACGAGCAGTACTTC. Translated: CASSKQGNTYEQYF. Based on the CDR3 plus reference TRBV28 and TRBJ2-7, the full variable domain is DVKVTQSSRYLVKRTGEKVFLECVQDMDHENMFWYRQDPGLGLRLIYFSYDVKMKEKGDIPEGYSVSREKKERFSLILESASTNQTSMYLCASSKQGNTYEQYFGPGTRLTVT.

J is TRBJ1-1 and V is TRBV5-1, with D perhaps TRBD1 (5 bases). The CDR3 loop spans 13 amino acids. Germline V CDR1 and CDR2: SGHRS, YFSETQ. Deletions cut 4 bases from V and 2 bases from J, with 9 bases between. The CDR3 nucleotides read TGCGCCAGCAGCGTAACAGGAAACACTGAAGCTTTCTTT. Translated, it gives CASSVTGNTEAFF.

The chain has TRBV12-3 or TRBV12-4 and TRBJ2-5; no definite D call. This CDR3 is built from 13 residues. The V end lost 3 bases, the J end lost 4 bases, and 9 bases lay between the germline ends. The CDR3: CASSFGIGETQYF. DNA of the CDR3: TGTGCCAGCAGTTTTGGAATTGGAGAGACCCAGTACTTC.

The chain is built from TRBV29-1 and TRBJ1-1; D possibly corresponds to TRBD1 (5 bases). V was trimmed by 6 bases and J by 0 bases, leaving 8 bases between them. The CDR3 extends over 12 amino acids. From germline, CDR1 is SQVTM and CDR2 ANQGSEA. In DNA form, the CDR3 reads TGCAGCGTGGGACCGGTGAACACTGAAGCTTTCTTT. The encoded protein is CSVGPVNTEAFF.